This T cell receptor beta chain was profiled in a study of T cell responses to AZD1222 COVID-19 vaccine. The assay was immunoSEQ multiplex PCR, and TCRdb's table has in-frame clones only and misses some. Here the sample spans 60,000 to 90,000 clones, about 83% being singletons. The V end was cut by 8 bases, the J end by 0 bases, with 7 bases between. This CDR3 comprises 11 residues. Germline assignment: CDR1 DFQATT and CDR2 SNEGSKA (reference sequence). The source was peripheral blood, collected 28 days after the second dose of the MenACWY control vaccine. The chain links TRBV20-1 to TRBJ1-2; D remains unclear. This sequence originates from an adult who received the MenACWY meningococcal vaccine as a control. CDR3 in amino acids: CSTDPNYGYTF. In nucleotides, the CDR3 is TGCAGTACCGACCCTAACTATGGCTACACCTTC.